The rows below give T cell receptor beta chains drawn from one sample of a study of breast tumors, draining lymph nodes, adjacent tissues. One entry per CDR3 protein, called by TCRdb with MiXCR from the multiplex PCR reads. This sample carries about 230,000 distinct CDR3 sequences, about 34% of them seen once, and the ten largest clones take around 1.5%. Sequencing used axillary lymph node tissue. The source is a female donor with breast cancer. Some clones in this sample may be carry-over from other donors' samples. CDR3s include the opening cysteine and the closing phenylalanine or tryptophan. The D gene is left open where the match is weak. The size entry is marked missing in some rows and otherwise reads once, few, many or a size class.

clone size: many; J gene: TRBJ2-1; D gene: TRBD2; V gene: TRBV19; CDR3 protein: CASSRGREYNEQFF; CDR3 DNA: TGTGCCAGTAGTCGAGGGCGGGAGTACAATGAGCAGTTCTTC
clone size: NA; J gene: TRBJ2-3; D gene: TRBD1; V gene: TRBV20-1; CDR3 protein: CSAFGQGDTQYF; CDR3 DNA: TGCAGTGCTTTCGGACAGGGAGATACGCAGTATTTT
clone size: NA; J gene: TRBJ2-5; D gene: NA; V gene: TRBV6-6; CDR3 protein: CASRPGWGEETQYF; CDR3 DNA: TGTGCCAGCAGGCCGGGGTGGGGGGAAGAGACCCAGTACTTC
clone size: many; J gene: TRBJ1-5; D gene: NA; V gene: TRBV28; CDR3 protein: CASRLGSYQPQHF; CDR3 DNA: TGTGCCAGCAGGCTAGGGTCTTATCAGCCCCAGCATTTT
clone size: NA; J gene: TRBJ2-3; D gene: TRBD2; V gene: TRBV7-2; CDR3 protein: CASSPGRLAGGPSTDTQYF; CDR3 DNA: TGTGCCAGCAGTCCAGGCCGACTAGCGGGAGGGCCGAGCACAGATACGCAGTATTTT
clone size: many; J gene: TRBJ2-1; D gene: TRBD2; V gene: TRBV20-1; CDR3 protein: CSARDPKSGGSYNEQFF; CDR3 DNA: TGCAGTGCTAGAGATCCCAAGTCGGGGGGCTCCTACAATGAGCAGTTCTTC
clone size: NA; J gene: TRBJ1-2; D gene: NA; V gene: TRBV3-1; CDR3 protein: CASSQASGYGYTF; CDR3 DNA: TGTGCCAGCAGCCAAGCAAGCGGGTATGGCTACACCTTC
clone size: many; J gene: TRBJ2-1; D gene: TRBD2; V gene: TRBV6-5; CDR3 protein: CASSRTSGIPHGNEQFF; CDR3 DNA: TGTGCCAGCAGCCGGACTAGCGGGATCCCTCATGGGAATGAGCAGTTCTTC
clone size: few; J gene: TRBJ2-6; D gene: NA; V gene: TRBV30; CDR3 protein: CAWSVPRSGANVLTF; CDR3 DNA: TGTGCCTGGAGTGTACCCAGGTCCGGGGCCAACGTCCTGACTTTC
clone size: NA; J gene: TRBJ1-6; D gene: TRBD1; V gene: TRBV20-1; CDR3 protein: CSAVMGQGVDSPLHF; CDR3 DNA: TGCAGTGCCGTGATGGGACAGGGGGTCGATTCACCCCTCCACTTT
clone size: many; J gene: TRBJ1-6; D gene: NA; V gene: TRBV27; CDR3 protein: CASRYESYNSPLHF; CDR3 DNA: TGTGCCAGCCGCTATGAGTCCTATAATTCACCCCTCCACTTT
clone size: many; J gene: TRBJ2-3; D gene: TRBD2; V gene: TRBV28; CDR3 protein: CASTLAGGRDTQYF; CDR3 DNA: TGTGCCAGCACCCTAGCGGGAGGGAGAGATACGCAGTATTTT
clone size: many; J gene: TRBJ2-7; D gene: NA; V gene: TRBV7-6; CDR3 protein: CASSHYEQYF; CDR3 DNA: TGTGCCAGCAGCCACTACGAGCAGTACTTC
clone size: many; J gene: TRBJ2-1; D gene: NA; V gene: TRBV19; CDR3 protein: CASRGVADEQFF; CDR3 DNA: TGTGCCAGTAGGGGGGTTGCGGATGAGCAGTTCTTC
clone size: few; J gene: TRBJ1-1; D gene: NA; V gene: TRBV6-5; CDR3 protein: CASRSNRDTEAFF; CDR3 DNA: TGTGCCAGCCGCTCCAACAGGGACACTGAAGCTTTCTTT
clone size: many; J gene: TRBJ1-3; D gene: NA; V gene: TRBV28; CDR3 protein: CASSRRQSSGNTIYF; CDR3 DNA: TGTGCCAGCAGTCGAAGACAGAGCTCTGGAAACACCATATATTTT
clone size: few; J gene: TRBJ1-1; D gene: NA; V gene: TRBV29-1; CDR3 protein: CSVGRTGNEAFF; CDR3 DNA: TGCAGCGTCGGAAGGACTGGGAATGAAGCTTTCTTT
clone size: NA; J gene: TRBJ2-5; D gene: NA; V gene: TRBV9; CDR3 protein: CASSLGGYGETQSF; CDR3 DNA: TGTGCCAGCAGCCTAGGGGGGTATGGAGAGACCCAGTCCTTC
clone size: many; J gene: TRBJ2-4; D gene: NA; V gene: TRBV4-1; CDR3 protein: CASSQDQRRGRLAKNIQYF; CDR3 DNA: TGCGCCAGCAGCCAAGATCAGAGACGGGGGCGTCTAGCCAAAAACATTCAGTACTTC
clone size: many; J gene: TRBJ2-3; D gene: NA; V gene: TRBV7-3; CDR3 protein: CASSPSGDTDTQYF; CDR3 DNA: TGTGCCAGCAGCCCGTCGGGGGACACAGATACGCAGTATTTT
clone size: NA; J gene: TRBJ2-7; D gene: NA; V gene: TRBV11-3; CDR3 protein: CASSVGRAYEQYF; CDR3 DNA: TGTGCCAGCAGCGTGGGTCGTGCCTACGAGCAGTACTTC
clone size: many; J gene: TRBJ2-5; D gene: TRBD1; V gene: TRBV20-1; CDR3 protein: CSADDRGVKTQYF; CDR3 DNA: TGCAGTGCCGACGACAGGGGTGTAAAGACCCAGTACTTC
clone size: NA; J gene: TRBJ2-3; D gene: NA; V gene: TRBV24-1; CDR3 protein: CATSDFDVGQFTDTQCF; CDR3 DNA: TGTGCCACCAGTGATTTCGACGTGGGGCAGTTCACGGATACGCAGTGTTTT
clone size: many; J gene: TRBJ2-5; D gene: TRBD1; V gene: TRBV7-6; CDR3 protein: CASSIYRGETQYF; CDR3 DNA: TGTGCCAGCAGCATCTACAGGGGGGAGACCCAGTACTTC
clone size: many; J gene: TRBJ2-7; D gene: NA; V gene: TRBV12-3/TRBV12-4; CDR3 protein: CASSFGGFSSYEQYF; CDR3 DNA: TGTGCCAGCAGTTTTGGGGGTTTCAGCTCCTACGAGCAGTACTTC
clone size: many; J gene: TRBJ1-4; D gene: TRBD1; V gene: TRBV7-9; CDR3 protein: CASSTRTGREKLFF; CDR3 DNA: TGTGCCAGCAGCACCAGGACAGGTAGGGAAAAACTGTTTTTT
clone size: many; J gene: TRBJ2-2; D gene: NA; V gene: TRBV5-1; CDR3 protein: CASSLVQGDTGELFF; CDR3 DNA: TGCGCCAGCAGCTTGGTTCAGGGCGACACCGGGGAGCTGTTTTTT
clone size: NA; J gene: TRBJ2-2; D gene: NA; V gene: TRBV7-2; CDR3 protein: CASSSYAGELFF; CDR3 DNA: TGTGCCAGCAGCTCCTATGCCGGGGAGCTGTTTTTT
clone size: NA; J gene: TRBJ1-2; D gene: NA; V gene: TRBV5-1; CDR3 protein: CASSLRVDYGYTF; CDR3 DNA: TGCGCCAGCAGCTTGAGGGTGGACTATGGCTACACCTTC
clone size: NA; J gene: TRBJ2-5; D gene: TRBD2; V gene: TRBV11-2; CDR3 protein: CASSLDIGLAETQYF; CDR3 DNA: TGTGCCAGCAGCTTAGATATAGGACTAGCCGAGACCCAGTACTTC
clone size: NA; J gene: TRBJ1-6; D gene: NA; V gene: TRBV3-1; CDR3 protein: CASSQVSPPLHF; CDR3 DNA: TGCGCCAGCAGCCAAGTCAGCCCACCCCTCCACTTT
clone size: NA; J gene: TRBJ2-3; D gene: NA; V gene: TRBV2; CDR3 protein: CASGVEGPGDTQYF; CDR3 DNA: TGTGCCAGCGGTGTAGAGGGGCCCGGAGATACGCAGTATTTT